Detailed here is one T cell receptor beta chain. The CDR3 is made up of 16 amino acids. Germline values: CDR1 SGHRS, CDR2 YFSETQ. V gave up 0 bases and J gave up 0 bases, with 10 bases separating them. Sequenced by immunoSEQ multiplex PCR; TCRdb stores in-frame clones only, minus some. This sample has roughly 60,000 clones, with over 80% found just once. This sample is part of a study of OX40 agonist ivuxolimab in advanced cancers. Across the whole study: Every 2 weeks, ivuxolimab was infused into the patients intravenously at between 0.01 and 10 mg/kg. Partial responses, seen in three patients, involved one hepatocellular carcinoma and two cutaneous melanomas.

It was autoimmune disease history or systemic immunosuppression that excluded patients. Baseline was the first blood sampling point, followed by cycle 4 day 1 and cycle 7 day 1. The sample here was CD4+ or CD8+ T cells sorted from blood, taken in a trial of the OX40 agonist ivuxolimab. This chain uses TRBV5-1 with TRBJ2-4; D remains unclear. The receptor was isolated from an adult with an advanced solid tumor such as melanoma, head and neck, liver or kidney cancer. The CDR3 region has the DNA TGCGCCAGCAGCTTGGTAGAAGTGGGAGCCAAAAACATTCAGTACTTC. Amino acids: CASSLVEVGAKNIQYF.